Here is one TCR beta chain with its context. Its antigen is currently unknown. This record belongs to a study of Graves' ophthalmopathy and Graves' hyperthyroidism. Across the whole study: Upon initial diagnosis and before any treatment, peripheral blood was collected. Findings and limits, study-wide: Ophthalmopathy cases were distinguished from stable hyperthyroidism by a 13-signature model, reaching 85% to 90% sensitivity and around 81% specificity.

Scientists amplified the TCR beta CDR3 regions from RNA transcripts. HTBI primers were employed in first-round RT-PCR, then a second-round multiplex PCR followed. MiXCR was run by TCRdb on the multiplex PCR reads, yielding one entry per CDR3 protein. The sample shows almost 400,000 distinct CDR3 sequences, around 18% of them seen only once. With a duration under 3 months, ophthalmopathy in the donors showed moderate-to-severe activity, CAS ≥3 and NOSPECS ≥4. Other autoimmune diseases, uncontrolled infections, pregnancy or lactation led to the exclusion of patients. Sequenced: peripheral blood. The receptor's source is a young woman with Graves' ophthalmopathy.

This chain's CDR3 is CASSYSRSGATSYEQYF. CDR3 DNA sequence: TGTGCCAGCAGTTACTCGAGGTCTGGGGCCACCTCCTACGAGCAGTACTTC. The V and J genes are TRBV6-2 or TRBV6-3 and TRBJ2-7, with D possibly being TRBD1 (5 bases). The CDR3 totals 17 residues. CDR1 MNHEY and CDR2 SVGEGT come from the germline V gene. V was shortened by 0 bases and J by 0 bases, with 15 bases between the two germline ends.